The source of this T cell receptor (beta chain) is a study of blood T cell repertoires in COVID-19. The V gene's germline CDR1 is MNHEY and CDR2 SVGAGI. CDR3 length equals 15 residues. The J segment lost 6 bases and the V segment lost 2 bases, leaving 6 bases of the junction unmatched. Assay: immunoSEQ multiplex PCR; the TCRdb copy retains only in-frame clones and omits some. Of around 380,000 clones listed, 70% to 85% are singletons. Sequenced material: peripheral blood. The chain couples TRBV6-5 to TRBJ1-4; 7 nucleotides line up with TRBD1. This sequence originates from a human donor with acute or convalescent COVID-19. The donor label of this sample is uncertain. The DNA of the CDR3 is TGTGCCAGCAGTTACGGAGGCACAGGGGATGAAAAACTGTTTTTT. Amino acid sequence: CASSYGGTGDEKLFF.